This is a list of T cell receptor beta chains from one sample in a study of cytomegalovirus exposure and HLA in healthy donors. TCRdb's copy holds only in-frame clones and misses some; the assay was immunoSEQ multiplex PCR. Among tens of thousands of clones listed, about 91% were seen once. The sample was PBMCs. The source of these receptors is a woman younger than 35 in good health and CMV-seronegative. CDR3s include the opening cysteine and the closing phenylalanine or tryptophan. The D gene is left open where the match is weak.

D	V	J	DNA	CDR3
TRBD1	TRBV28	TRBJ1-1	TGTGCCAGCAGACAGGGGGACACTGAAGCTTTCTTT	CASRQGDTEAFF
NA	TRBV11-2	TRBJ2-5	TGTGCCAGCAGCTCTAGGGAGACCCAGTACTTC	CASSSRETQYF
TRBD2	TRBV4-2	TRBJ2-7	TGTGCCAGCAGCCAATCTGGGACTAGTCGTATGCACGAGCAGTACTTC	CASSQSGTSRMHEQYF
TRBD2	TRBV7-8	TRBJ2-5	TGTGCCAGCAGCTTTGACCCACGCGATAGCGGGAGTGGGCAAGAGACCCAGTACTTC	CASSFDPRDSGSGQETQYF
NA	TRBV29-1	TRBJ1-4	TGCAGCGTTGAAGACGTGGTAGCAGTTAATGAAAAACTGTTTTTT	CSVEDVVAVNEKLFF
TRBD2	TRBV7-2	TRBJ2-1	TGTGCCAGCAGCTCTTTAAGCGGGGTTGAGCAGTTCTTC	CASSSLSGVEQFF
NA	TRBV5-6	TRBJ2-2	TGTGCCAGCAGCTTGGCGGGACTCCTGAACACCGGGGAGCTGTTTTTT	CASSLAGLLNTGELFF
NA	TRBV30	TRBJ2-2	TGTGCCTGGAGAGGGCCAGGGCCCACCGGGGAGCTGTTTTTT	CAWRGPGPTGELFF
NA	TRBV11-2	TRBJ1-1	TGTGCCAGCAGCTTAGTAAGGAAAGCCGGGGAGAACACTGAAGCTTTCTTT	CASSLVRKAGENTEAFF
TRBD2	TRBV7-2	TRBJ2-1	TGTGCCAGCAGCTTAGCGGGAGGGCCTTCCCATGAGCAGTTCTTC	CASSLAGGPSHEQFF
NA	TRBV5-8	TRBJ1-2	TGTGCCAGCAGCGATCCCGATGGGGAGTCAAATGGCTACACCTTC	CASSDPDGESNGYTF
TRBD2	TRBV4-2	TRBJ2-1	TGTGCCAGCAGCCCAGGACTAGCGGGTCGCTACAATGAGCAGTTCTTC	CASSPGLAGRYNEQFF